This TCR beta chain derives from a study of blood T cell repertoires in COVID-19. Study in general: Samples taken during acute and convalescent COVID-19 were collected in the United States, Italy and Spain.

This table comes from immunoSEQ multiplex PCR, and its TCRdb copy is limited to in-frame clones, with some not included. The table includes fewer than 130,000 clones, around 89% detected once. CDR3 size: 14 residues. Trimming took 6 bases from V and 5 from J, leaving 17 bases between them. Germline V gene data show CDR1 as MNHEY and CDR2 as SMNVEV (reference sequence). Sequencing was carried out using peripheral blood. The clonotype originates from a woman of 80 years or more with acute or convalescent COVID-19. J is TRBJ2-7 and V is TRBV27; perhaps TRBD1 as D (6 bases). The CDR3 DNA is TGTGCCAGCAGGTACAGGGTTTCGGGGAACGAGCAGTACTTC. It specifies CASRYRVSGNEQYF.